At least ten counts were recorded for the clone carrying this T cell receptor (beta chain). The CDR3 is made up of 14 amino acids. V shed 1 base and J shed 3 bases, with 9 bases lying between them. Germline CDR1 and CDR2: LGHDT and YNNKEL (reference sequence). Time point denoted: sample taken at primary tumor resection. Whole RNA from tumor, nontumor lung or frozen PBMC was sequenced unsorted. The sample comes from a study of spatial heterogeneity in lung cancer. Via MiXCR, TCRdb re-called the 5' RACE reads, giving one row per CDR3 protein. The sample lists approximately 82,000 distinct CDR3 sequences, about 12% occurring once.

The origin of this receptor is a male donor with early-stage non-small cell lung cancer. The source material was PBMCs, sampled at surgery. V and J are TRBV3-1 and TRBJ1-1; D not certain. CDR3: CASSQVSAYTEAFF. Here the CDR3 DNA reads TGTGCCAGCAGCCAAGTATCCGCGTACACTGAAGCTTTCTTT.